The 10 T cell receptor beta chains below all came from one sample that was sequenced in a study of human T cells and chemical hapten exposure. A single record per CDR3 protein comes from TCRdb applying MiXCR to the RACE reads. The table shows fewer than 50,000 distinct CDR3 sequences, with approximately 3.6% occurring only once. Time point reported: patch test 1, 2 weeks after DPC sensitization. Described treatment: therapeutic diphenylcyclopropenone sensitization with weekly scalp DPC. The study extracted total RNA from unfractionated whole blood. The source was whole blood, collected in connection with sensitization to the hapten diphenylcyclopropenone (DPC). These receptors came from a man in his fifties with alopecia areata. Some clones in this sample may be carry-over from other donors' samples.

This clonotype was counted a few times. The chain has TRBV10-3 and TRBJ2-1, with 9 bases aligning to TRBD1. Germline V gene sequence: CDR1 ENHRY, CDR2 SYGVKD. Trimming removed 0 bases from V and 2 bases from J; junction bases left unmatched: 5. The CDR3 consists of 17 residues. Here the CDR3 reads CAISESLGQGPYNEQFF. CDR3 bases: TGTGCCATCAGTGAGTCGTTGGGACAGGGTCCCTACAATGAGCAGTTCTTC.

J is TRBJ2-5 and V is TRBV20-1; 9 bases are shared with TRBD2. CDR1 DFQATT and CDR2 SNEGSKA come from the germline V gene (reference sequence). The CDR3 length is 18 residues. The V segment lost 4 bases and the J segment 2 bases; nucleotides outside the gene matches: 17. CDR3 in amino acids: CSAKAIPGGRAGQETQYF. CDR3 nucleotide sequence: TGCAGTGCTAAAGCCATACCGGGCGGGAGGGCCGGGCAAGAGACCCAGTACTTC.

This clonotype was seen ten or more times. The chain links TRBV5-5 to TRBJ2-1; weak D call: TRBD2 (6 bases). Germline assignment: CDR1 SGHKS and CDR2 YYEKEE (reference sequence). This CDR3 spans 15 amino acids. V was clipped by 0 bases and J by 2 bases, with 9 bases between them. This CDR3 is CASSLVSGPYNEQFF. Written as DNA, the CDR3 is TGTGCCAGCAGCTTGGTTAGCGGCCCCTACAATGAGCAGTTCTTC.

This clonotype showed up many times. The chain links TRBV12-3 or TRBV12-4 to TRBJ2-1, with TRBD2 as a possible D gene (6 bases). The CDR3 consists of 14 residues. The V and J ends lost 4 bases and 10 bases respectively, with 17 bases between them. The CDR3 sequence: CASSSRRLDREQFF. The CDR3 nucleotides are TGTGCCAGCAGTTCCCGAAGACTAGATCGGGAGCAGTTCTTC.

This clonotype occurred many times. V usage is TRBV12-3 or TRBV12-4 and J usage is TRBJ2-3, with a weak D call TRBD1 (6 bases). Trimming left V 5 bases short and J 8 bases short, with 20 bases between. CDR3 length: 15 residues. CDR3 nucleotides: TGTGCCAGCAGTCTGCAGGGGAGAGGAAGTGCTACGCAGTATTTT. Residues: CASSLQGRGSATQYF.

The sample holds many counts of this clonotype. The rearrangement joins TRBV5-1 to TRBJ1-1, with a tentative D call TRBD1 (5 bases). The CDR3 is 14 residues long. In germline, CDR1 is SGHRS, CDR2 YFSETQ. The V end lost 7 bases, the J end lost 3 bases, and 16 bases lay between the germline ends. The CDR3 nucleotides read TGCGCCAGCCGTTGGGGCATAGCGGACACTGAAGCTTTCTTT. It yields the protein CASRWGIADTEAFF.

This clonotype was observed at least ten times. The J gene is TRBJ2-4, the V gene TRBV28; D unresolved. The CDR3 is made up of 13 amino acids. The germline V gene encodes CDR1 MDHEN and CDR2 SYDVKM. The V end lost 4 bases, the J end lost 5 bases, and 9 bases lay between the germline ends. The CDR3, as DNA: TGTGCCAGCAGTTCCTCGCCTCAAAACATTCAGTACTTC. This codes for CASSSSPQNIQYF.

This clonotype has a count of ten or more. V gene TRBV11-2 combines with J gene TRBJ1-2, with 7 bases aligning to TRBD1. V was clipped by 4 bases and J by 3 bases; unmatched bases: 8. The CDR3 sequence is 15 residues long. Germline-derived CDR1 and CDR2 are SGHAT and FQNNGV. The CDR3 sequence is CASSSGTDPHYGYTF. In DNA form, the CDR3 reads TGTGCCAGCAGCTCCGGGACAGACCCCCACTATGGCTACACCTTC.

This clonotype was seen a handful of times. The genes are TRBV5-4 and TRBJ1-1; D is possibly TRBD1 (5 bases). With 1 base removed from V and 7 bases from J, the gap between germline ends came to 8 bases. The germline V gene has CDR1 SGHNT and CDR2 YYREEE (reference sequence). The CDR3 contains 12 residues. The chain's CDR3 is CASSLLDIEAFF. CDR3 sequence (DNA): TGTGCCAGCAGCTTGTTGGACATTGAAGCTTTCTTT.

This clonotype was picked up many times. V usage is TRBV4-1 and J usage is TRBJ2-3, with 13 bases that match TRBD2. Germline V gene data show CDR1 as MGHRA and CDR2 as YSYEKL. V lost 4 bases to trimming and J lost 0 bases; unmatched junction nucleotides: 19. The CDR3 is 22 residues long. The CDR3 nucleotides read TGCGCCAGCAGCCCCCTGGGAGGGCCGGGACTAGCGGGACAGTCTAGCACAGATACGCAGTATTTT. Its protein is CASSPLGGPGLAGQSSTDTQYF.